The following is a T cell receptor (beta chain) sequence with its context. Its antigen is as yet unknown. The data were taken from a study of monozygotic twins with cystic fibrosis. Findings of the study overall: In 13 of 16 pairs, V gene usage was closest to the co-twin's.

Method: immunoSEQ multiplex PCR; TCRdb's copy keeps in-frame clones and lacks some. Counted here are around 30,000 clones, around four fifths occurring once; the ten biggest clones make up approximately 0.88%. The length of the CDR3 is 14 residues. Deletions cut 6 bases from V and 0 bases from J, with 11 bases between. CDR1 SQVTM and CDR2 ANQGSEA come from the germline V gene. This sequence joins TRBV29-1 and TRBJ1-4; D is uncertain. The sequence came from a girl aged 2 to 9 with cystic fibrosis. The material sequenced was blood. The CDR3 here is CSVRWGSTNEKLFF. The CDR3 DNA follows: TGCAGCGTACGGTGGGGATCAACTAATGAAAAACTGTTTTTT.